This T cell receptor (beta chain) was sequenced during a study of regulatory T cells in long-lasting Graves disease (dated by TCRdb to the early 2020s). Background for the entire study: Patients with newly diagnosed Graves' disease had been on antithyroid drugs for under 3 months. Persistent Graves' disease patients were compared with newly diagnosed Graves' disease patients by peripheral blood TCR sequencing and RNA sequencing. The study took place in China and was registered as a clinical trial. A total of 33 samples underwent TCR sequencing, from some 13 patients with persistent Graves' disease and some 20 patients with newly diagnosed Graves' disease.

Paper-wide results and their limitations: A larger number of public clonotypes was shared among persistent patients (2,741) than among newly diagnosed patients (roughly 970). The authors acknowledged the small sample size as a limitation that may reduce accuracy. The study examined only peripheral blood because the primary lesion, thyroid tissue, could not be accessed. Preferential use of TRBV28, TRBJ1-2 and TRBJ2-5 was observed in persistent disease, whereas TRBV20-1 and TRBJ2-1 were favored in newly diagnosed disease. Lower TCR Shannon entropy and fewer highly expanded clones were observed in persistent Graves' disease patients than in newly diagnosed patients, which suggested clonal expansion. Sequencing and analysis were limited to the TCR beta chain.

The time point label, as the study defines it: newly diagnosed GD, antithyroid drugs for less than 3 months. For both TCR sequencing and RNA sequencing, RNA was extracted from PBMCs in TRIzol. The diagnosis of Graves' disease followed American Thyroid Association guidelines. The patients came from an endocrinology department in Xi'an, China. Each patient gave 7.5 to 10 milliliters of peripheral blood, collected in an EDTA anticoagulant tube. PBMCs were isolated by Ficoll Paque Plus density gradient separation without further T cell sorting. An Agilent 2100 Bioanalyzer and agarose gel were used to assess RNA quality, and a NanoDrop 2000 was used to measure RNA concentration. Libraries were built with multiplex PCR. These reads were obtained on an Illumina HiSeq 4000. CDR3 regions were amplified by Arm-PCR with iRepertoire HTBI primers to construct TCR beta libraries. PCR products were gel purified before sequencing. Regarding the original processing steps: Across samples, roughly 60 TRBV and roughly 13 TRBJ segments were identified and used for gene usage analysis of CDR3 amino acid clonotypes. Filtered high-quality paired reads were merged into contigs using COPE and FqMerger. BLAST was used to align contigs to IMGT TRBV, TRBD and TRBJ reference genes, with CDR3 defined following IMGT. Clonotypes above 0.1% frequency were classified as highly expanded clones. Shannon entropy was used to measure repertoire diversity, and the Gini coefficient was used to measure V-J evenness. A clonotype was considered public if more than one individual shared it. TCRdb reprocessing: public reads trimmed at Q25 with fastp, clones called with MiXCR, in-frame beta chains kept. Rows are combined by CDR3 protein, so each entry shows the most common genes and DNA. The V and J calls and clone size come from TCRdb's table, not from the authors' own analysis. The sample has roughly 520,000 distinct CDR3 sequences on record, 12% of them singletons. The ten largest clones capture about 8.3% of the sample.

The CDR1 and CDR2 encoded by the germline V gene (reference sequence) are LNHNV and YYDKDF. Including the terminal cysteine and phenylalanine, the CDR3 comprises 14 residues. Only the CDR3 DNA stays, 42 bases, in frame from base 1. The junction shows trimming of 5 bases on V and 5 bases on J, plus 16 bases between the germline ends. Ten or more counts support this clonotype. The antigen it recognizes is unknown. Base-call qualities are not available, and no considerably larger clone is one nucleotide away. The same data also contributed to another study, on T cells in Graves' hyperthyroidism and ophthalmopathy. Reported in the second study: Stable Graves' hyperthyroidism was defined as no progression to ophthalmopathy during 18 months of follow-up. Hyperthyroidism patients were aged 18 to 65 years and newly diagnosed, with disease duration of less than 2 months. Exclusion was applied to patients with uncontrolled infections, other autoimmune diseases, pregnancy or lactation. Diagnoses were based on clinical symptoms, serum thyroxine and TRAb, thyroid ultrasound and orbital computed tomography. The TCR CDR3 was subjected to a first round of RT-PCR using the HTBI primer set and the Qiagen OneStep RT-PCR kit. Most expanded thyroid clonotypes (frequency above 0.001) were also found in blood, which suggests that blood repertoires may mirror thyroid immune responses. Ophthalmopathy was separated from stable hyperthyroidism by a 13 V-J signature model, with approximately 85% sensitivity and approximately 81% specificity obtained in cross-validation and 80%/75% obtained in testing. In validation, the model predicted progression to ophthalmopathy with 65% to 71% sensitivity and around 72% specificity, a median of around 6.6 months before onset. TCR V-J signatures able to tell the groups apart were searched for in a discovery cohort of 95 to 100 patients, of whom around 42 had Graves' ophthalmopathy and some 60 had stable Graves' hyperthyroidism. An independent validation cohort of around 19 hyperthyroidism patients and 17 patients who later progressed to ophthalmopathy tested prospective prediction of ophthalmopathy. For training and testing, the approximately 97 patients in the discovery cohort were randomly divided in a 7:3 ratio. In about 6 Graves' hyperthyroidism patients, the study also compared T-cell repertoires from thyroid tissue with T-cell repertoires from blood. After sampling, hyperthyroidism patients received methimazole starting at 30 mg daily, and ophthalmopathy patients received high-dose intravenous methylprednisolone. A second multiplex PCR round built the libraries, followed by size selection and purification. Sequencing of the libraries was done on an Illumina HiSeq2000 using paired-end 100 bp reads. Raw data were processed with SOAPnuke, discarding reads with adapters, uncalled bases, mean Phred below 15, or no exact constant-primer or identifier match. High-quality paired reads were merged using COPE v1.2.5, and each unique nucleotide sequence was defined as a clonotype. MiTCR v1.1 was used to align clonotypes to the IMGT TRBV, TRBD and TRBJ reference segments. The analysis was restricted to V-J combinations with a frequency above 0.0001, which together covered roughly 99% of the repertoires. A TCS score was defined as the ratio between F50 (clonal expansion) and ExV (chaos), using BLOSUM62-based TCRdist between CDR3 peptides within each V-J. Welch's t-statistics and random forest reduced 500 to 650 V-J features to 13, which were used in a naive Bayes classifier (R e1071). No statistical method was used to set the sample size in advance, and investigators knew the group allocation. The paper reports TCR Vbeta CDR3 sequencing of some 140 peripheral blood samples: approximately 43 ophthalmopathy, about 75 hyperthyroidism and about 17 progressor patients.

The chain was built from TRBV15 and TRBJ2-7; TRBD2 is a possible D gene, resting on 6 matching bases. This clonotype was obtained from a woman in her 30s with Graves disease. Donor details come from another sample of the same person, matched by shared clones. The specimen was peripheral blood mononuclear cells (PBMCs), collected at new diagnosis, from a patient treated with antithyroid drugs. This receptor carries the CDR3 CATSGLTGAHEQYF. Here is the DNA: TGTGCCACCAGCGGGTTGACGGGAGCTCACGAGCAGTACTTC.